Listed below are T cell receptor beta chains from one sample, sequenced in a study of early T cells in non-severe SARS-CoV-2 infection. Each CDR3 protein gets one entry after TCRdb re-called the 5' RACE reads with MiXCR. The sample holds 65,000 to 95,000 distinct CDR3 sequences, less than 5.5% seen once. The sequences come from whole blood, collected at baseline. The source is an adult who was a healthcare worker with PCR-confirmed SARS-CoV-2 infection or an uninfected control (not recorded which). Both conserved end residues are part of each CDR3. Each record gives: D gene, clone size, J gene, V gene, CDR3 protein, CDR3 DNA. The D gene is left open where the match is weak. The size of a clone is reported for some rows only, either as once, few or many, or as a class for expanded clones.

d_call: .; clone_size: many; j_call: TRBJ2-1; v_call: TRBV28; cdr3_aa: CASSSLVGDEQFF; cdr3_nt: TGTGCCAGCAGTTCACTAGTGGGGGATGAGCAGTTCTTC
d_call: .; clone_size: many; j_call: TRBJ2-7; v_call: TRBV7-9; cdr3_aa: CASSLSSGVVDEQYF; cdr3_nt: TGTGCCAGCAGCTTAAGCTCGGGGGTTGTCGACGAGCAGTACTTC
d_call: TRBD1; clone_size: many; j_call: TRBJ1-2; v_call: TRBV6-5; cdr3_aa: CASRRQGEYYGYTF; cdr3_nt: TGTGCCAGCAGGAGACAGGGCGAGTACTATGGCTACACCTTC
d_call: .; clone_size: few; j_call: TRBJ2-6; v_call: TRBV7-6; cdr3_aa: CASSLVEAALSGANVLTF; cdr3_nt: TGTGCCAGCAGCTTAGTGGAGGCAGCCCTCTCTGGGGCCAACGTCCTGACTTTC
d_call: .; clone_size: many; j_call: TRBJ2-7; v_call: TRBV7-9; cdr3_aa: CASSGTFYEQYF; cdr3_nt: TGTGCCAGCAGCGGCACGTTTTACGAGCAGTACTTC
d_call: TRBD2; clone_size: few; j_call: TRBJ2-5; v_call: TRBV7-9; cdr3_aa: CASSQAGAGETQYF; cdr3_nt: TGTGCCAGCAGCCAAGCGGGAGCCGGGGAGACCCAGTACTTC
d_call: .; clone_size: .; j_call: TRBJ2-1; v_call: TRBV10-3; cdr3_aa: CAISPTFYNEQFF; cdr3_nt: TGTGCCATCAGCCCGACCTTTTACAATGAGCAGTTCTTC
d_call: .; clone_size: few; j_call: TRBJ1-1; v_call: TRBV29-1; cdr3_aa: CSADDRPNTEAFF; cdr3_nt: TGCAGCGCCGACGACCGACCGAACACTGAAGCTTTCTTT
d_call: .; clone_size: many; j_call: TRBJ2-7; v_call: TRBV5-4; cdr3_aa: CASSLEQGRSYEQYF; cdr3_nt: TGTGCCAGCAGCTTGGAGCAGGGTCGCTCCTACGAGCAGTACTTC
d_call: .; clone_size: many; j_call: TRBJ2-3; v_call: TRBV28; cdr3_aa: CASSLARITDTQYF; cdr3_nt: TGTGCCAGCAGTTTAGCCAGAATCACAGATACGCAGTATTTT
d_call: TRBD2; clone_size: many; j_call: TRBJ2-1; v_call: TRBV11-2; cdr3_aa: CASSLGGTRGFVGNEQFF; cdr3_nt: TGTGCCAGCAGCTTAGGCGGGACTAGAGGTTTCGTCGGCAATGAGCAGTTCTTC
d_call: TRBD1; clone_size: .; j_call: TRBJ1-5; v_call: TRBV15; cdr3_aa: CATSRGTGAPSNQPQHF; cdr3_nt: TGTGCCACCAGCAGAGGGACAGGGGCCCCCAGCAATCAGCCCCAGCATTTT
d_call: .; clone_size: few; j_call: TRBJ1-3; v_call: TRBV6-5; cdr3_aa: CASSYSGRSSENTIYF; cdr3_nt: TGTGCCAGCAGTTACTCTGGGAGGAGCTCTGAAAACACCATATATTTT
d_call: .; clone_size: few; j_call: TRBJ2-7; v_call: TRBV3-1; cdr3_aa: CASSQDWGRGPYEQYF; cdr3_nt: TGTGCCAGCAGCCAAGATTGGGGCAGGGGCCCCTACGAGCAGTACTTC
d_call: TRBD1; clone_size: many; j_call: TRBJ2-1; v_call: TRBV15; cdr3_aa: CATSRTGQGWNEQFF; cdr3_nt: TGTGCCACCAGCAGGACCGGACAGGGGTGGAATGAGCAGTTCTTC
d_call: .; clone_size: few; j_call: TRBJ2-7; v_call: TRBV9; cdr3_aa: CASSDRAGQSSYEQYF; cdr3_nt: TGTGCCAGCAGCGACCGTGCTGGACAGTCCTCCTACGAGCAGTACTTC
d_call: .; clone_size: many; j_call: TRBJ2-1; v_call: TRBV27; cdr3_aa: CASGKIYNEQFF; cdr3_nt: TGTGCCAGCGGCAAAATTTACAATGAGCAGTTCTTC
d_call: .; clone_size: few; j_call: TRBJ2-1; v_call: TRBV11-3; cdr3_aa: CASSLGGVSYNEQFF; cdr3_nt: TGTGCCAGCAGCTTGGGCGGGGTTTCCTACAATGAGCAGTTCTTC
d_call: .; clone_size: few; j_call: TRBJ2-6; v_call: TRBV7-9; cdr3_aa: CALGRTGANVLTF; cdr3_nt: TGTGCCTTAGGGCGGACTGGGGCCAACGTCCTGACTTTC
d_call: TRBD2; clone_size: many; j_call: TRBJ2-1; v_call: TRBV7-9; cdr3_aa: CASSFSGGRNYNEQFF; cdr3_nt: TGTGCCAGCAGCTTCTCAGGCGGGAGGAACTACAATGAGCAGTTCTTC
d_call: .; clone_size: .; j_call: TRBJ2-5; v_call: TRBV24-1; cdr3_aa: CATSPGGGSLNQETQYF; cdr3_nt: TGTGCCACCAGCCCGGGCGGGGGCAGCCTGAACCAAGAGACCCAGTACTTC
d_call: .; clone_size: .; j_call: TRBJ2-3; v_call: TRBV5-4; cdr3_aa: CASSLGAGSTDTQYF; cdr3_nt: TGTGCCAGCAGCTTGGGGGCGGGTAGCACAGATACGCAGTATTTT
d_call: .; clone_size: many; j_call: TRBJ2-2; v_call: TRBV6-5; cdr3_aa: CASTRGGTGELFF; cdr3_nt: TGTGCCAGCACCAGGGGGGGCACCGGGGAGCTGTTTTTT
d_call: TRBD1; clone_size: many; j_call: TRBJ2-1; v_call: TRBV9; cdr3_aa: CASSPRTGTDNEQFF; cdr3_nt: TGTGCCAGCAGCCCGCGGACAGGGACGGACAATGAGCAGTTCTTC
d_call: TRBD2; clone_size: .; j_call: TRBJ2-2; v_call: TRBV12-3/TRBV12-4; cdr3_aa: CASSPPRGRLNTGELFF; cdr3_nt: TGTGCCAGCAGTCCCCCCCGCGGGAGGCTTAACACCGGGGAGCTGTTTTTT
d_call: .; clone_size: few; j_call: TRBJ1-1; v_call: TRBV5-6; cdr3_aa: CASSLGPAGRTEAFF; cdr3_nt: TGTGCCAGCAGCTTGGGGCCAGCGGGTCGTACTGAAGCTTTCTTT
d_call: .; clone_size: many; j_call: TRBJ2-7; v_call: TRBV5-6; cdr3_aa: CASSTPRGNYEQYF; cdr3_nt: TGTGCCAGCAGCACCCCCAGGGGAAACTACGAGCAGTACTTC
d_call: .; clone_size: few; j_call: TRBJ2-1; v_call: TRBV27; cdr3_aa: CASSQGISGNEQFF; cdr3_nt: TGTGCCAGTTCGCAGGGGATATCGGGAAATGAGCAGTTCTTC
d_call: TRBD1; clone_size: few; j_call: TRBJ1-1; v_call: TRBV6-5; cdr3_aa: CASRPGGETEAFF; cdr3_nt: TGTGCCAGCAGACCAGGGGGCGAGACTGAAGCTTTCTTT
d_call: TRBD1; clone_size: many; j_call: TRBJ2-7; v_call: TRBV20-1; cdr3_aa: CSACPGTASYEQYF; cdr3_nt: TGCAGTGCTTGCCCCGGGACAGCTTCCTACGAGCAGTACTTC
d_call: .; clone_size: many; j_call: TRBJ2-7; v_call: TRBV29-1; cdr3_aa: CSVAHVSNYEQYF; cdr3_nt: TGCAGCGTTGCTCACGTCTCTAACTACGAGCAGTACTTC
d_call: .; clone_size: many; j_call: TRBJ1-4; v_call: TRBV29-1; cdr3_aa: CSVERGTLREKLFF; cdr3_nt: TGCAGCGTTGAACGGGGGACCTTACGGGAAAAACTGTTTTTT
d_call: TRBD2; clone_size: few; j_call: TRBJ2-1; v_call: TRBV9; cdr3_aa: CASSPGLAVGNEQFF; cdr3_nt: TGTGCCAGCAGCCCTGGACTAGCGGTGGGGAATGAGCAGTTCTTC
d_call: .; clone_size: .; j_call: TRBJ2-1; v_call: TRBV20-1; cdr3_aa: CSAGTWEEVNEQFF; cdr3_nt: TGCAGTGCTGGTACGTGGGAGGAGGTGAATGAGCAGTTCTTC
d_call: .; clone_size: few; j_call: TRBJ1-5; v_call: TRBV12-3/TRBV12-4; cdr3_aa: CASSPPRRLGYDKLRENQPQHF; cdr3_nt: TGTGCCAGCAGTCCCCCCCGGAGACTAGGTTACGACAAACTCAGGGAGAATCAGCCCCAGCATTTT
d_call: TRBD1; clone_size: .; j_call: TRBJ2-1; v_call: TRBV4-1; cdr3_aa: CASSPTGSAYNEQFF; cdr3_nt: TGCGCCAGCAGCCCGACAGGGTCAGCCTACAATGAGCAGTTCTTC
d_call: .; clone_size: many; j_call: TRBJ2-5; v_call: TRBV7-9; cdr3_aa: CASSPGRGEETQYF; cdr3_nt: TGTGCCAGCAGCCCTGGCCGGGGCGAGGAGACCCAGTACTTC
d_call: .; clone_size: many; j_call: TRBJ2-3; v_call: TRBV28; cdr3_aa: CASMGTSHLEADTQYF; cdr3_nt: TGTGCCAGCATGGGAACTAGTCACTTAGAGGCAGATACGCAGTATTTT
d_call: .; clone_size: .; j_call: TRBJ2-2; v_call: TRBV7-8; cdr3_aa: CASSFGSTGELFF; cdr3_nt: TGTGCCAGCAGCTTTGGCAGTACCGGGGAGCTGTTTTTT
d_call: .; clone_size: few; j_call: TRBJ1-1; v_call: TRBV3-1; cdr3_aa: CASKGGTEAFF; cdr3_nt: TGTGCCAGCAAAGGGGGGACTGAAGCTTTCTTT
d_call: .; clone_size: .; j_call: TRBJ2-2; v_call: TRBV7-2; cdr3_aa: CASSLYGSDTGELFF; cdr3_nt: TGTGCCAGCAGCTTATACGGGAGTGACACCGGGGAGCTGTTTTTT
d_call: .; clone_size: few; j_call: TRBJ2-1; v_call: TRBV6-5; cdr3_aa: CASSYSNEQFF; cdr3_nt: TGTGCCAGCAGTTACAGCAATGAGCAGTTCTTC
d_call: .; clone_size: .; j_call: TRBJ1-1; v_call: TRBV14; cdr3_aa: CASSPQGTTEAFF; cdr3_nt: TGTGCCAGCAGCCCACAGGGAACTACTGAAGCTTTCTTT
d_call: .; clone_size: few; j_call: TRBJ1-1; v_call: TRBV20-1; cdr3_aa: CSAAGSGNEAFF; cdr3_nt: TGCAGTGCTGCTGGGTCCGGTAACGAAGCTTTCTTT
d_call: .; clone_size: few; j_call: TRBJ2-7; v_call: TRBV9; cdr3_aa: CASSAGLLSSYEQYF; cdr3_nt: TGTGCCAGCAGCGCGGGACTGTTGAGCTCCTACGAGCAGTACTTC
d_call: .; clone_size: few; j_call: TRBJ2-5; v_call: TRBV19; cdr3_aa: CASSQGRGQETQYF; cdr3_nt: TGTGCCAGTAGTCAGGGGAGGGGCCAAGAGACCCAGTACTTC
d_call: .; clone_size: many; j_call: TRBJ1-1; v_call: TRBV20-1; cdr3_aa: CSAPMSGLGLGTEAFF; cdr3_nt: TGCAGTGCTCCCATGAGCGGTCTCGGGTTGGGCACTGAAGCTTTCTTT
d_call: .; clone_size: many; j_call: TRBJ2-7; v_call: TRBV7-6; cdr3_aa: CASSSVSDRRYEQYF; cdr3_nt: TGTGCCAGCAGCTCTGTTTCCGACAGACGCTACGAGCAGTACTTC
d_call: .; clone_size: few; j_call: TRBJ1-1; v_call: TRBV18; cdr3_aa: CASSRDIHEAFF; cdr3_nt: TGTGCCAGCTCCCGGGACATCCATGAAGCTTTCTTT
d_call: .; clone_size: .; j_call: TRBJ2-1; v_call: TRBV14; cdr3_aa: CASSPAYNEQFF; cdr3_nt: TGTGCCAGCAGCCCGGCCTACAATGAGCAGTTCTTC
d_call: TRBD2; clone_size: .; j_call: TRBJ2-1; v_call: TRBV7-7; cdr3_aa: CASSPRTSGSNEQFF; cdr3_nt: TGTGCCAGCAGCCCCCGGACTAGCGGGAGCAATGAGCAGTTCTTC
d_call: TRBD1; clone_size: few; j_call: TRBJ1-1; v_call: TRBV12-3/TRBV12-4; cdr3_aa: CASSFDRGLLNTEAFF; cdr3_nt: TGTGCCAGCAGTTTTGACAGGGGGCTACTGAACACTGAAGCTTTCTTT